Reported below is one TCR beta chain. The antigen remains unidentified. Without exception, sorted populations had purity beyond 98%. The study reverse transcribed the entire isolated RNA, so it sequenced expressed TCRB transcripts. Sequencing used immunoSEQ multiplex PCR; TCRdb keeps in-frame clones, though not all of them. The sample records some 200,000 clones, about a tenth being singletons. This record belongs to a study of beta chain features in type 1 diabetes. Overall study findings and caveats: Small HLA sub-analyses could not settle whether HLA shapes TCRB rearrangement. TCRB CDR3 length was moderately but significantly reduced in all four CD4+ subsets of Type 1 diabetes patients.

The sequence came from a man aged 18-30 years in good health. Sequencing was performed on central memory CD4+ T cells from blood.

CDR3 coding DNA: TGTGCCAGCTCACCGGGCGGGTTGAGCTCTGGGGCCAACGTCCTGACTTTC. Translated: CASSPGGLSSGANVLTF. The chain has TRBV18 and TRBJ2-6; D perhaps matches TRBD2 (5 bases). Germline V gives CDR1 KGHSH, CDR2 LQKENI. V was clipped by 3 bases and J by 0 bases, with 12 bases between them. CDR3 length: 17 amino acids.